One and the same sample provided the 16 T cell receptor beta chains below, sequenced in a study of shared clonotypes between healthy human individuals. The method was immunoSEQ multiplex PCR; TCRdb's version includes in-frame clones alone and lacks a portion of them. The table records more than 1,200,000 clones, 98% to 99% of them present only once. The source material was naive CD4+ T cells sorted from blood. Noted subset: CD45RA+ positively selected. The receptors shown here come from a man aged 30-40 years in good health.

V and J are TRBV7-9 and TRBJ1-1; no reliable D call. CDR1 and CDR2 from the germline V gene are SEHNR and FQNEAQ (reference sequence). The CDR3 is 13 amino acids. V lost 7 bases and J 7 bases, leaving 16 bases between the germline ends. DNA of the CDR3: TGTGCCAGCACCCTTGAAATTGTGGGTGAAGCTTTCTTT. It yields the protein CASTLEIVGEAFF.

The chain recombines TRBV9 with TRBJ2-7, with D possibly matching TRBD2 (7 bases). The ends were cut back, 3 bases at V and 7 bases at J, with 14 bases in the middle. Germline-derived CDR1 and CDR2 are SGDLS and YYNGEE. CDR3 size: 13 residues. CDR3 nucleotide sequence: TGTGCCAGCAGCGCCCGGACAGCGGGGGAGCAGTACTTC. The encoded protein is CASSARTAGEQYF.

CDR3 sequence reads: CASSDAGTSGSSVQFF. As DNA, the CDR3 is TGCGCCAGCAGTGACGCTGGGACTAGCGGGAGTTCGGTGCAGTTCTTC. The chain joins TRBV10-1 to TRBJ2-1, with 14 bases aligning to TRBD2. V gave up 3 bases and J gave up 12 bases; unmatched junction bases: 10. The CDR3 length is 16 residues. The V gene's germline CDR1 is WNHNN and CDR2 SYGVQD (reference sequence).

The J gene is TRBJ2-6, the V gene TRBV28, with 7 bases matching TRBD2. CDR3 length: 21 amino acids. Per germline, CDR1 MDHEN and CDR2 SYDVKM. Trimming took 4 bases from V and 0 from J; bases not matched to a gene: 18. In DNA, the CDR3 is TGTGCCAGCAGTTCCCGAACCCAGACTAGCTCGGGATCCTCTGGGGCCAACGTCCTGACTTTC. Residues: CASSSRTQTSSGSSGANVLTF. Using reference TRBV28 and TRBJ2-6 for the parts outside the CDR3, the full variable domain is DVKVTQSSRYLVKRTGEKVFLECVQDMDHENMFWYRQDPGLGLRLIYFSYDVKMKEKGDIPEGYSVSREKKERFSLILESASTNQTSMYLCASSSRTQTSSGSSGANVLTFGAGSRLTVL.

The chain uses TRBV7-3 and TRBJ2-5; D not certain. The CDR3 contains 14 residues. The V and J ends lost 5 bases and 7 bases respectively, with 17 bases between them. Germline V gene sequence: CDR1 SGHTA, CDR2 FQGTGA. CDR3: CASSEASATGTQYF. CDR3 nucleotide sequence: TGTGCCAGCAGCGAAGCGAGCGCTACCGGGACCCAGTACTTC.

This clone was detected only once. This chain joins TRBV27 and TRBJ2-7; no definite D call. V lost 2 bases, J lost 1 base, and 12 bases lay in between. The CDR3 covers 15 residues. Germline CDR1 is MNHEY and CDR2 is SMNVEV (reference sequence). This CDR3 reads CASSLGPNPSYEQYF. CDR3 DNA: TGTGCCAGCAGTTTAGGTCCTAATCCATCCTACGAGCAGTACTTC.

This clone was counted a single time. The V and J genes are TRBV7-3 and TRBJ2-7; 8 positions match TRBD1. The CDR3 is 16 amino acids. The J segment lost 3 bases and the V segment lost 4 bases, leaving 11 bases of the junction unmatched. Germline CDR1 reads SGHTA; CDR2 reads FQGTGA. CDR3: CASSSWTGPMNYEQYF. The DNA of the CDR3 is TGTGCCAGCAGCTCATGGACAGGGCCCATGAACTACGAGCAGTACTTC.

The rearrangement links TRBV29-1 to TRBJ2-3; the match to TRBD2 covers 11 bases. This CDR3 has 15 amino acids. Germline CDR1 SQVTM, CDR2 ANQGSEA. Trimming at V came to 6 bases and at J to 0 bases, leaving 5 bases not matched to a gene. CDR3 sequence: CSVVSSGGSTDTQYF. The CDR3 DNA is TGCAGCGTGGTCTCTAGCGGGGGGAGCACAGATACGCAGTATTTT.

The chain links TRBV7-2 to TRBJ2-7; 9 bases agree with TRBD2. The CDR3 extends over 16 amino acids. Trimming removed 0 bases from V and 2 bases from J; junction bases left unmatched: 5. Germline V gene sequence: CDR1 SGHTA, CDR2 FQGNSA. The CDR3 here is CASSLAEAGGAYEQYF. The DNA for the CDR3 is TGTGCCAGCAGCTTAGCGGAGGCGGGAGGGGCCTACGAGCAGTACTTC.

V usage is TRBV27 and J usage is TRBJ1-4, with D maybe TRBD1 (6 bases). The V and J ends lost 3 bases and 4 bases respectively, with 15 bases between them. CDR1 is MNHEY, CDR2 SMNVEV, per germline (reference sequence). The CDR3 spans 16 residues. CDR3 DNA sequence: TGTGCCAGCAGTTTTCATTTGGACAGCCTTAATGAAAAACTGTTTTTT. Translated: CASSFHLDSLNEKLFF.

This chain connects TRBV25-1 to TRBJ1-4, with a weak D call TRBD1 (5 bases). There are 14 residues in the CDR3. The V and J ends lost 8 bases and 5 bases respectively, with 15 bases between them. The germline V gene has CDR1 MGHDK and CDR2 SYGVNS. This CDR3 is CASGIGTVNEKLFF. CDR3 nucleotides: TGTGCCAGCGGTATCGGGACGGTGAATGAAAAACTGTTTTTT.

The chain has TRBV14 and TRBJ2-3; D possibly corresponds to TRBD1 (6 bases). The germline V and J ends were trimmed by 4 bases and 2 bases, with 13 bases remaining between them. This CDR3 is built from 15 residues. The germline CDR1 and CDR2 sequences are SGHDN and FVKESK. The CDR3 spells CASSPITGNTDTQYF. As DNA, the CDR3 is TGTGCCAGCAGCCCTATTACAGGGAACACAGATACGCAGTATTTT.

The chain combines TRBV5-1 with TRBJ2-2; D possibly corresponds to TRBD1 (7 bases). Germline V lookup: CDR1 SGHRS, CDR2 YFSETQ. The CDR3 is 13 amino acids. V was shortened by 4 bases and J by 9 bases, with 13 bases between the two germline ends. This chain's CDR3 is CASSVQGGRELFF. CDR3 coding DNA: TGCGCCAGCAGCGTCCAGGGGGGCCGGGAGCTGTTTTTT.

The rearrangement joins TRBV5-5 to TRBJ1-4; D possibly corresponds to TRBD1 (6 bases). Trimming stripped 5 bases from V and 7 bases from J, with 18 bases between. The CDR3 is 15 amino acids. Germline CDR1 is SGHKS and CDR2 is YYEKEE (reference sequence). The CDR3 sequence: CASSRRGGIGEKLFF. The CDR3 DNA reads TGTGCCAGCAGTCGACGAGGGGGTATTGGTGAAAAACTGTTTTTT.

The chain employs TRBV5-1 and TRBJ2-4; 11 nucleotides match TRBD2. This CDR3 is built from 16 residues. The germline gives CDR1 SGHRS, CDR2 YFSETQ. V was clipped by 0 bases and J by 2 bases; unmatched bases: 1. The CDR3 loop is CASSLGLAGPKNIQYF. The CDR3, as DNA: TGCGCCAGCAGCTTGGGACTAGCGGGACCCAAAAACATTCAGTACTTC.

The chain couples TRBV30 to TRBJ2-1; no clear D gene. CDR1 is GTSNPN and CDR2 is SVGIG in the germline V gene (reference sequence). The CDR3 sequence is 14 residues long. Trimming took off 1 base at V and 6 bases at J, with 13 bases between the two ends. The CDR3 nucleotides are TGTGCCTGGAGTGGGACGGTGGCGAGCAATGAGCAGTTCTTC. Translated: CAWSGTVASNEQFF. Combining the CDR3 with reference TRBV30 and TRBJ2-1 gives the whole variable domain SQTIHQWPATLVQPVGSPLSLECTVEGTSNPNLYWYRQAAGRGLQLLFYSVGIGQISSEVPQNLSASRPQDRQFILSSKKLLLSDSGFYLCAWSGTVASNEQFFGPGTRLTVL.